Following are 7 T cell receptor beta chains from one sample sequenced in a study of regulatory T cells in long-lasting Graves disease. Noted time point: newly diagnosed GD, antithyroid drugs for less than 3 months. PBMC RNA was the source of the TCR library. iRepertoire HTBI primers and Arm-PCR of CDR3 regions built TCR beta libraries. Each CDR3 protein gets one entry after TCRdb re-called the multiplex PCR reads with MiXCR. The data hold about 520,000 distinct CDR3 sequences, with 12% observed a single time. Another study also made use of these data, one on T cells in Graves' hyperthyroidism and ophthalmopathy.

Sequencing used peripheral blood mononuclear cells (PBMCs), obtained at new diagnosis, from a patient treated with antithyroid drugs. Receptors originate from a woman aged 30 to 39 with Graves disease.

This clonotype occurred many times. The genes are TRBV7-8 and TRBJ1-1, with D unresolved. V dropped 2 bases and J dropped 8 bases, with 12 bases sitting between them. The CDR3 runs 13 residues. Germline assignment: CDR1 SGHVS and CDR2 FQNEAQ. Here the CDR3 reads CASSLKRAGEAFF. In DNA, the CDR3 is TGTGCCAGCAGCTTAAAACGGGCAGGCGAAGCTTTCTTT.

V gene TRBV19 combines with J gene TRBJ1-2; TRBD1 agrees at 7 bases. There are 13 residues in the CDR3. The trim removed 5 bases at V and 4 bases at J, leaving 4 bases unmatched. CDR1 is LNHDA, CDR2 SQIVND, per germline (reference sequence). In nucleotides, the CDR3 is TGTGCCAGTAGTGTGGGACAGAGCTATGGCTACACCTTC. Its translation: CASSVGQSYGYTF.

This clonotype was picked up many times. V is TRBV6-5 and J is TRBJ2-1; TRBD1 agrees at 10 bases. The ends lost 6 bases at V and 10 bases at J; junction bases unmatched: 12. CDR3 length: 15 residues. Per germline, CDR1 MNHEY and CDR2 SVGAGI. The CDR3 is CASSYRGQGEREQFF. Here the CDR3 DNA reads TGTGCCAGCAGCTACAGAGGACAGGGGGAACGCGAGCAGTTCTTC.

The chain carries TRBV6-4 and TRBJ2-2, with a possible D match to TRBD1 (6 bases). Trimming stripped 2 bases from V and 5 bases from J, with 9 bases between. The CDR3 covers 14 residues. CDR1 MRHNA and CDR2 SNTAGT come from the germline V gene. CDR3 in amino acids: CASSDVGATGELFF. DNA for the CDR3: TGTGCCAGCAGTGACGTGGGGGCGACCGGGGAGCTGTTTTTT.

The chain employs TRBV11-2 and TRBJ2-1, with 13 bases fitting TRBD2. Germline lookup yields CDR1 SGHAT and CDR2 FQNNGV. This CDR3 contains 17 residues. After removal of 6 bases from V and 1 base from J, the junction contained 6 bases not matched to a gene. CDR3 protein: CASRRTSGSRSYNEQFF. In nucleotides, the CDR3 is TGTGCCAGCAGGAGGACTAGCGGGAGCAGGTCCTACAATGAGCAGTTCTTC.

The rearrangement joins TRBV6-2 or TRBV6-3 to TRBJ2-2; TRBD2 matches 8 bases. The CDR3 runs 15 residues. The junction had 9 bases not matched to a gene; V was cut back by 5 bases and J by 7 bases. CDR1 is MNHEY and CDR2 is SVGEGT in the germline V gene. The CDR3 DNA follows: TGTGCCAGCAGTGAAGGCCGGGGACTAGTCGGGGAGCTGTTTTTT. Translation: CASSEGRGLVGELFF.

About this clonotype: A much larger clonotype is one base distant, so this may be a read error. The J gene is TRBJ2-3, the V gene TRBV20-1; 10 bases are shared with TRBD1. Per the germline V gene, CDR1 is DFQATT and CDR2 is SNEGSKA (reference sequence). This CDR3 has 12 amino acids. The CDR3 DNA sequence: TGCAGTGCTGAGGGGGACAGGGGTTCGGCTGTCTTT. Encoded protein: CSAEGDRGSAVF.